The sequence of this T cell receptor beta chain was determined in a study of T cells in Graves' hyperthyroidism and ophthalmopathy. Hyperthyroidism had been newly diagnosed in patients aged 18 to 65, and its duration was under 2 months. It was uncontrolled infection, other autoimmune disease, pregnancy or lactation that excluded patients. Diagnoses rested on clinical symptoms, serum thyroxine and TRAb, thyroid ultrasound and orbital computed tomography. The investigators amplified TCR beta CDR3 regions from RNA transcripts. First-round RT-PCR of the TCR CDR3 relied on the HTBI primer set. TCRdb recomputed calls from the multiplex PCR reads with MiXCR, one row per CDR3 protein. This sample has around 440,000 distinct CDR3 sequences, with approximately 14% found just once. This clonotype was observed at least ten times. The receptor was isolated from a woman between 18 and 30 years old with Graves' hyperthyroidism. The material sequenced was blood.

This CDR3 is CASRPLGVRSEQYF. The CDR3 coding sequence is TGTGCCAGCAGGCCCCTAGGGGTCAGGTCCGAGCAGTACTTC. This chain uses TRBV27 with TRBJ2-7; D may be TRBD1 (5 bases). Germline assignment: CDR1 MNHEY and CDR2 SMNVEV (reference sequence). The CDR3 extends over 14 amino acids. Trimming took off 6 bases at V and 6 bases at J, with 18 bases between the two ends.